The present TCR beta chain was sequenced within a study of T cell changes during pregnancy in multiple sclerosis. Clones were sequenced by immunoSEQ multiplex PCR, and TCRdb holds only the in-frame ones, with some missing. The table lists roughly 23,000 clones, around 90% of them singletons. Looked up from germline, CDR1 is SNHLY and CDR2 is FYNNEI. V dropped 1 base and J dropped 6; count of bases not matched to a gene: 7. The CDR3 is made up of 15 amino acids. J is TRBJ2-3 and V is TRBV2; 7 bases are a match to TRBD2. This receptor was taken from a female donor in good health, enrolled as a control in a pregnancy study. This specimen consisted of CD4+ T cells from peripheral blood mononuclear cells, obtained in the second trimester of pregnancy. DNA of the CDR3: TGTGCCAGCAGTGAAGAGCAGCGGGGCGTCGATACGCAGTATTTT. Translating gives CASSEEQRGVDTQYF.